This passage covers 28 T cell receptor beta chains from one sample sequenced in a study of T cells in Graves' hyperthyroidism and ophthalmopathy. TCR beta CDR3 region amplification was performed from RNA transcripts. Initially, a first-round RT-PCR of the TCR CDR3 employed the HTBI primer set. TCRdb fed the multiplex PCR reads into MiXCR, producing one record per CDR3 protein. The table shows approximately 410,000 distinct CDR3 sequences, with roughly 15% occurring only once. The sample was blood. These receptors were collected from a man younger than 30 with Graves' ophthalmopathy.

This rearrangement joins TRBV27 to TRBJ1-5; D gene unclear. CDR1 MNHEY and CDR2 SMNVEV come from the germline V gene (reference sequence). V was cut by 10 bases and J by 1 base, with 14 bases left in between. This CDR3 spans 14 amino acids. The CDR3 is CATAKGISNQPQHF. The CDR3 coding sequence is TGTGCCACCGCGAAGGGAATCAGCAATCAGCCCCAGCATTTT.

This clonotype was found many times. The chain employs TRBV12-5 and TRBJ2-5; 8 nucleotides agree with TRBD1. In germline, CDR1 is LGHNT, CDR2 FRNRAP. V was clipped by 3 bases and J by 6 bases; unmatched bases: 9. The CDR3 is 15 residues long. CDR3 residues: CASGFDRGGEQTQYF. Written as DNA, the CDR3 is TGTGCTAGTGGTTTTGACAGGGGAGGCGAACAGACCCAGTACTTC.

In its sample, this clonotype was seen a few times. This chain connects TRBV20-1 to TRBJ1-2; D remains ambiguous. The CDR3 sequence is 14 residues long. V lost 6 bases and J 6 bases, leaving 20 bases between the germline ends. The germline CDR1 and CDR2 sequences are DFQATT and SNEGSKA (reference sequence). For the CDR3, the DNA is TGCAGTGCCCAGATAGCCTCTTATCGAGATGGCTACACCTTC. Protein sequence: CSAQIASYRDGYTF.

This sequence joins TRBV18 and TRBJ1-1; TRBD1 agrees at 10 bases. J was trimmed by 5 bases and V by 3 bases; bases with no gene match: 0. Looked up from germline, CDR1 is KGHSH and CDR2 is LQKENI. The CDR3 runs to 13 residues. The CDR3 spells CASSPGQGTEAFF. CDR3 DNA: TGTGCCAGCTCACCGGGACAGGGGACTGAAGCTTTCTTT.

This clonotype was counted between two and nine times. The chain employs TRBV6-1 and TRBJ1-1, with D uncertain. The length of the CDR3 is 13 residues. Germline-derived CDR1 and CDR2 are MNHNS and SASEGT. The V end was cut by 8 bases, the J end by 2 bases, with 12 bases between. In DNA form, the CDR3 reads TGTGCCAGCTATTTGAGTGAAAACACTGAAGCTTTCTTT. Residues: CASYLSENTEAFF.

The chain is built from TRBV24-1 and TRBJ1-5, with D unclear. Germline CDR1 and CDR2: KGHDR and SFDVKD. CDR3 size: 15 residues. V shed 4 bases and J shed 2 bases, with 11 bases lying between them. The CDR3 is CATSESGNGNQPQHF. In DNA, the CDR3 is TGTGCCACCAGTGAGTCCGGGAATGGCAATCAGCCCCAGCATTTT.

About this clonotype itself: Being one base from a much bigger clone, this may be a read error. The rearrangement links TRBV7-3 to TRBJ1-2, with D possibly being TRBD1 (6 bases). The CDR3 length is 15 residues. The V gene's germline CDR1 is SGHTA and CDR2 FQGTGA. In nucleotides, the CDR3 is TGTGCCAGCGGGAGCCGGGACAAGTATAACTATGGCCACACCTTC. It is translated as CASGSRDKYNYGHTF.

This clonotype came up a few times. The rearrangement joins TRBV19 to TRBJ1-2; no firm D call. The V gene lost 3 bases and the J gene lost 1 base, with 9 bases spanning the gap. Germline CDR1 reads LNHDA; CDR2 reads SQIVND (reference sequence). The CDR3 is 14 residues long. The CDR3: CASSIEFGNYGYTF. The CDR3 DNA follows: TGTGCCAGTAGTATTGAGTTTGGTAACTATGGCTACACCTTC.

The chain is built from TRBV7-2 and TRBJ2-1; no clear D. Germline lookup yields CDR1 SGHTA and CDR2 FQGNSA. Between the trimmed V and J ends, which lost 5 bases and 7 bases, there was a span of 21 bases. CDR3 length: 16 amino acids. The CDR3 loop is CASSPHPLPPTNEQFF. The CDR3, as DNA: TGTGCCAGCAGCCCCCACCCCCTTCCTCCGACTAATGAGCAGTTCTTC.

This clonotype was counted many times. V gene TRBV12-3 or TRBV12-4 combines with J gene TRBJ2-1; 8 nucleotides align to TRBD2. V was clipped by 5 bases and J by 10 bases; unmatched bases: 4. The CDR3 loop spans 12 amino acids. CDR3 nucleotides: TGTGCCAGCAGTCCCGGGGGGGTGGAGCAGTTCTTC. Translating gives CASSPGGVEQFF.

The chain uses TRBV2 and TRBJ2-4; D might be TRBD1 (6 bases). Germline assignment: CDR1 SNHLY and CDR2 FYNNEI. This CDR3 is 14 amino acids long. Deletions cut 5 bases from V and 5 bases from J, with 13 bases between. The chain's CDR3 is CASSLGQIQNIQYF. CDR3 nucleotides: TGTGCCAGCAGTCTCGGACAGATTCAAAACATTCAGTACTTC.

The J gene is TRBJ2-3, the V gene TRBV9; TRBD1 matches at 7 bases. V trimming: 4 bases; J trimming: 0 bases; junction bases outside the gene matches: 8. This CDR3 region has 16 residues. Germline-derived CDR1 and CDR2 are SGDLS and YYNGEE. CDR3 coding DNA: TGTGCCAGCAGCCCTGACAGGGCAACTAGCACAGATACGCAGTATTTT. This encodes CASSPDRATSTDTQYF.

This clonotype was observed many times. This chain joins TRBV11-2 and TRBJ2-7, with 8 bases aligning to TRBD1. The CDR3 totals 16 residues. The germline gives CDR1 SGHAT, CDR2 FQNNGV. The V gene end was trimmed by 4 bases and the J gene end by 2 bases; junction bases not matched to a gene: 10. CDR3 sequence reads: CASSYSGLGQAYEQYF. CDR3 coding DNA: TGTGCCAGCAGCTACAGTGGGTTGGGACAGGCCTACGAGCAGTACTTC.

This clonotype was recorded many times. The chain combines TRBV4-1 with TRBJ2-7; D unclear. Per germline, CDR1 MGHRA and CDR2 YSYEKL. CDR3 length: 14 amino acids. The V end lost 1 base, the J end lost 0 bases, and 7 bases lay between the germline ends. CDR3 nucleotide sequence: TGCGCCAGCAGCCAAGTTTGGAGCTCCTACGAGCAGTACTTC. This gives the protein CASSQVWSSYEQYF.

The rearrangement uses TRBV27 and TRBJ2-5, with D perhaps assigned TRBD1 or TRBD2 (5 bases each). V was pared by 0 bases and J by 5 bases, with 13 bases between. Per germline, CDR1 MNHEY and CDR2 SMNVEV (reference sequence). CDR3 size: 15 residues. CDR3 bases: TGTGCCAGCAGTTTATCTGGGACCTCGGCTGAGACCCAGTACTTC. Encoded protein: CASSLSGTSAETQYF.

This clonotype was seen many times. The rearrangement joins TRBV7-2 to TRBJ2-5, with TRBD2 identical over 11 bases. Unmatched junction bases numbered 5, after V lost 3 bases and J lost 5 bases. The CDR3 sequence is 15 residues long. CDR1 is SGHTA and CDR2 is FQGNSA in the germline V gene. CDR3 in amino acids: CASSFPTSGVETQYF. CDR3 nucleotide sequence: TGTGCCAGCAGCTTTCCGACTAGCGGGGTGGAGACCCAGTACTTC.

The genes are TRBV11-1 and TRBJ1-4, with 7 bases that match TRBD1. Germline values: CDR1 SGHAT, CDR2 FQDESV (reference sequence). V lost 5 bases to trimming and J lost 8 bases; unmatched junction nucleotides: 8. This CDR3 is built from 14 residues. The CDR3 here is CASSPGQPQEKLFF. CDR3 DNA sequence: TGTGCCAGCAGCCCGGGACAGCCACAAGAAAAACTGTTTTTT.

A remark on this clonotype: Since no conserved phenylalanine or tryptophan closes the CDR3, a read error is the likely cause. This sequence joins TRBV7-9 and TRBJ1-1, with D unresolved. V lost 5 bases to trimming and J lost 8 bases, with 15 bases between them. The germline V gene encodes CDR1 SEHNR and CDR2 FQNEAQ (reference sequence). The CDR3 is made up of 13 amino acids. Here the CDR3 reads CASSQVTDLEAFL. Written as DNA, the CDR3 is TGTGCCAGCAGCCAAGTTACGGACTTAGAAGCTTTCCTT.

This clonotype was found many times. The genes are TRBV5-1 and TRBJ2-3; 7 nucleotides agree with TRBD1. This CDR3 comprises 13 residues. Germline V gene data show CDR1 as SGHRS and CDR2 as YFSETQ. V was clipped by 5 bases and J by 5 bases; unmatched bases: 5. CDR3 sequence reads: CASRPQGVDTQYF. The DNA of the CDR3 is TGCGCCAGCAGGCCTCAGGGGGTAGATACGCAGTATTTT.

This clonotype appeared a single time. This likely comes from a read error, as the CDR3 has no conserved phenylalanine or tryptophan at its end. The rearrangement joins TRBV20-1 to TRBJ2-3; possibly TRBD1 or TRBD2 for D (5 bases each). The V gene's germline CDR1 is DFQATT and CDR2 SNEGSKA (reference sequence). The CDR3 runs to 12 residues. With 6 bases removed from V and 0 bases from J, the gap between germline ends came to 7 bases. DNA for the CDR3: TGCAGTGCCAGGGAGAGCACAGATACGCAGTATTAT. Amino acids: CSARESTDTQYY.

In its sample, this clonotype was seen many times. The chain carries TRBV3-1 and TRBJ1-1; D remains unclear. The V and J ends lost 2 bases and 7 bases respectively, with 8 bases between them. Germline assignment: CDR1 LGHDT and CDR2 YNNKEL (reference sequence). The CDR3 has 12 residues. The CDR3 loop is CASSQNRGEAFF. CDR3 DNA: TGTGCCAGCAGCCAAAACCGGGGTGAAGCTTTCTTT. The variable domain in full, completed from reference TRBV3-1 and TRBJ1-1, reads DTAVSQTPKYLVTQMGNDKSIKCEQNLGHDTMYWYKQDSKKFLKIMFSYNNKELIINETVPNRFSPKSPDKAHLNLHINSLELGDSAVYFCASSQNRGEAFFGQGTRLTVV.

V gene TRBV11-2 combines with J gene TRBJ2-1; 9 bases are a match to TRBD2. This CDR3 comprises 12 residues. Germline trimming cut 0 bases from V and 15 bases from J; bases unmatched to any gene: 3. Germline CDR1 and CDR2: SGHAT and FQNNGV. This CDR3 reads CASSLEATSGFF. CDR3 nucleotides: TGTGCCAGCAGCTTAGAAGCGACTAGCGGGTTCTTC.

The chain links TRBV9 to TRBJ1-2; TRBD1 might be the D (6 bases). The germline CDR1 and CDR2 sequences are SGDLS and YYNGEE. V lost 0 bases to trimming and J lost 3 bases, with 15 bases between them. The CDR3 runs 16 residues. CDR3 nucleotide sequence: TGTGCCAGCAGCGTAGATGCCCGGGGGCTGTACTATGGCTACACCTTC. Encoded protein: CASSVDARGLYYGYTF.

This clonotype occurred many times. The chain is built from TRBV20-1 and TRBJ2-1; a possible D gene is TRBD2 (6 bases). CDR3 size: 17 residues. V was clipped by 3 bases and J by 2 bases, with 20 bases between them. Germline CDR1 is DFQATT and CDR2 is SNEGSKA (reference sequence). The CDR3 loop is CSARDPISGIPYNEQFF. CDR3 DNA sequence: TGCAGTGCTAGGGACCCAATTAGCGGAATCCCCTACAATGAGCAGTTCTTC.

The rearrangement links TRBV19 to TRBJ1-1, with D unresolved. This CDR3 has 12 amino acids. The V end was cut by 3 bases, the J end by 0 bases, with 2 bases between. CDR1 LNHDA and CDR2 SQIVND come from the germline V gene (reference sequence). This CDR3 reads CASSILNTEAFF. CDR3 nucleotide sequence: TGTGCCAGTAGTATCCTGAACACTGAAGCTTTCTTT.

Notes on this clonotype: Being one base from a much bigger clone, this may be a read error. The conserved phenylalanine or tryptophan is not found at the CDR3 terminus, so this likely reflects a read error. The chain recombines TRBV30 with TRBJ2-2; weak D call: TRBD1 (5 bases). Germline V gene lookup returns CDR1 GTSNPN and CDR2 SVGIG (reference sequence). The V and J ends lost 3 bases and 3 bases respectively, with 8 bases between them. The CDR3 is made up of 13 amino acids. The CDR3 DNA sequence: TGTGCCTGGAGGGCACAGGACACCGGGGAGCTGTTTTCT. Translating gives CAWRAQDTGELFS.

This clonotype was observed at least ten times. CDR3 sequence (DNA): TGTGCCAGCAGCCATGGATTGGGGGGCACTGAAGCTTTCTTT. This gives the protein CASSHGLGGTEAFF. V and J are TRBV3-1 and TRBJ1-1, with D tentatively TRBD1 (5 bases). This CDR3 has 14 residues. V lost 3 bases to trimming and J lost 4 bases, with 12 bases between them. Germline values: CDR1 LGHDT, CDR2 YNNKEL (reference sequence).

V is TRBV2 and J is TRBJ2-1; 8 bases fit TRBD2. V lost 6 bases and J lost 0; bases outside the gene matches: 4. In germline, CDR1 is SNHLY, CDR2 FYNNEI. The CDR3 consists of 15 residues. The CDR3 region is CASRNGRASYNEQFF. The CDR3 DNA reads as TGTGCCAGCAGGAACGGGAGGGCCTCCTACAATGAGCAGTTCTTC.